The rows below give T cell receptor beta chains drawn from one sample of a study of shared clonotypes between healthy human individuals. Some clones are missing from TCRdb's copy, which holds only in-frame ones; the method was immunoSEQ multiplex PCR. The repertoire holds more than 1 million clones, with 75% to 80% as singletons. The sample taken for sequencing was memory CD4+ T cells from PBMCs. Receptors were obtained from a man aged 18 to 29 in good health. Some clones in this sample may be carry-over from other donors' samples. Each CDR3 is given with its conserved first and last residue. The order of the fields is clone size, D gene, V gene, J gene, CDR3 DNA, CDR3 protein. The D gene is left open where the match is weak. Part of the rows lack a size; the others show once, few, many or a class for expanded clones.

size: once
D: .
V: TRBV6-1
J: TRBJ1-1
DNA: TGTGCCAGCAGTGTGGGGGGGGGCACTGAAGCTTTCTTT
CDR3: CASSVGGGTEAFF

size: .
D: TRBD2
V: TRBV18
J: TRBJ2-7
DNA: TGTGCCAGCTCACCCGGGACTAGCGGGGTCTACGAGCAGTACTTC
CDR3: CASSPGTSGVYEQYF

size: .
D: .
V: TRBV6-4
J: TRBJ2-1
DNA: TGTGCCAGCAGTGACTCTAGGGCCTCCTACAATGAGCAGTTCTTC
CDR3: CASSDSRASYNEQFF

size: .
D: TRBD1
V: TRBV28
J: TRBJ1-1
DNA: TGTGCCAGCAGCACAGGGGCAGGTGTCACTGAAGCTTTCTTT
CDR3: CASSTGAGVTEAFF

size: .
D: TRBD1
V: TRBV11-3
J: TRBJ2-5
DNA: TGTGCCAGCAGCTTTCAGGGGGCGGAGACCCAGTACTTC
CDR3: CASSFQGAETQYF

size: .
D: .
V: TRBV30
J: TRBJ1-1
DNA: TGTGCCTGGAGTTTCTTTGGGCAAGCTTTCTTT
CDR3: CAWSFFGQAFF

size: .
D: .
V: TRBV19
J: TRBJ2-7
DNA: TGTGCCAGTAGTATGGCGAGCGGATCCTACGAGCAGTACTTC
CDR3: CASSMASGSYEQYF

size: .
D: .
V: TRBV5-3
J: TRBJ2-7
DNA: TGTGCCCCGGCGCGCTACGAGCAGTACTTC
CDR3: CAPARYEQYF

size: .
D: .
V: TRBV18
J: TRBJ2-2
DNA: TGTGCCAGCTCACCCATCATAAGCGGGAACACCGGGGAGCTGTTTTTT
CDR3: CASSPIISGNTGELFF

size: .
D: .
V: TRBV7-2
J: TRBJ2-1
DNA: TGTGCCAGCAGCCCCCCGGGGAACAATGAGCAGTTCTTC
CDR3: CASSPPGNNEQFF

size: .
D: TRBD1
V: TRBV30
J: TRBJ1-5
DNA: TGTGCCTGGAGGGAAACAGGGGCAGGGCGCAATCAGCCCCAGCATTTT
CDR3: CAWRETGAGRNQPQHF

size: few
D: TRBD1
V: TRBV18
J: TRBJ1-2
DNA: TGTGCCAGCTCACCTCCGGAAGGGACAGTGCCATCGCAGGCGGGCTACACCTTC
CDR3: CASSPPEGTVPSQAGYTF

size: .
D: TRBD2
V: TRBV28
J: TRBJ2-1
DNA: TGTGCCAGCATTAGGACTAGCGGGGGCGGTGAGCAGTTCTTC
CDR3: CASIRTSGGGEQFF

size: .
D: .
V: TRBV5-4
J: TRBJ2-1
DNA: TGTGCCAGCAGCTTCTCGAGGAATGAGCAGTTCTTC
CDR3: CASSFSRNEQFF

size: many
D: .
V: TRBV10-3
J: TRBJ1-3
DNA: TGTGCCATCGGGGGGGTTTCCGCCTCTGGAAACACCATATATTTT
CDR3: CAIGGVSASGNTIYF

size: .
D: .
V: TRBV7-3
J: TRBJ2-2
DNA: TGTGCCAGCAGCCCACCTGGTGGCACCGGGGAGCTGTTTTTT
CDR3: CASSPPGGTGELFF

size: .
D: TRBD2
V: TRBV2
J: TRBJ2-7
DNA: TGTGCCAGCAAGGGCGGGAGAAAAAGGTACGAGCAGTACTTC
CDR3: CASKGGRKRYEQYF

size: .
D: .
V: TRBV10-3
J: TRBJ1-3
DNA: TGTGCCATCACCTCACAGGGCCTCTCTGGAAACACCATATATTTT
CDR3: CAITSQGLSGNTIYF

size: .
D: .
V: TRBV2
J: TRBJ2-3
DNA: TGTGCCAGCAGTGGGGTCCTAGTTGGCACAGATACGCAGTATTTT
CDR3: CASSGVLVGTDTQYF

size: .
D: .
V: TRBV23-1
J: TRBJ1-4
DNA: TGCGCCAGCAGTCAAGGGACACCTTTCGAAAAACTGTTTTTT
CDR3: CASSQGTPFEKLFF

size: .
D: TRBD2
V: TRBV19
J: TRBJ2-1
DNA: TGTGCCAGTACCCGACTAGCGGGAGGTATCAATGAGCAGTTCTTC
CDR3: CASTRLAGGINEQFF

size: .
D: .
V: TRBV4-3
J: TRBJ1-6
DNA: TGCGCCAGCAGCCCCGTTTTGCTGTATAATTCACCCCTCCACTTT
CDR3: CASSPVLLYNSPLHF

size: .
D: TRBD1
V: TRBV11-1
J: TRBJ2-7
DNA: TGTGCCAGCAGTCCAGCCCCGGGACAGAACTACGAGCAGTACTTC
CDR3: CASSPAPGQNYEQYF